Following are 27 T cell receptor beta chains from one sample sequenced in a study of OX40 agonist ivuxolimab in advanced cancers. Sequenced by immunoSEQ multiplex PCR; TCRdb stores in-frame clones only, minus some. The table records 8,000 or so clones, about 90% of them present only once. Sequencing was performed on CD4+ or CD8+ T cells sorted from blood, taken in a trial of the OX40 agonist ivuxolimab. These receptors all come from an adult with an advanced solid tumor such as melanoma, head and neck, liver or kidney cancer.

The chain combines TRBV5-1 with TRBJ1-1; 7 positions match TRBD1. J was trimmed by 3 bases and V by 5 bases; bases with no gene match: 7. This CDR3 is 14 amino acids long. Per the germline V gene, CDR1 is SGHRS and CDR2 is YFSETQ. CDR3 sequence (DNA): TGCGCCAGCAGTTTGACAGGGTGGGACACTGAAGCTTTCTTT. It codes for CASSLTGWDTEAFF. Full variable domain (rest looked up from reference TRBV5-1 and TRBJ1-1): KAGVTQTPRYLIKTRGQQVTLSCSPISGHRSVSWYQQTPGQGLQFLFEYFSETQRNKGNFPGRFSGRQFSNSRSEMNVSTLELGDSALYLCASSLTGWDTEAFFGQGTRLTVV.

The V call is TRBV5-1, the J call TRBJ1-3, with a weak D call TRBD1 (5 bases). There are 15 residues in the CDR3. The V gene's germline CDR1 is SGHRS and CDR2 YFSETQ. Deletions cut 4 bases from V and 0 bases from J, with 11 bases between. CDR3 loop: CASSPGADSGNTIYF. Written as DNA, the CDR3 is TGCGCCAGCAGCCCCGGGGCAGACTCTGGAAACACCATATATTTT.

The chain recombines TRBV7-8 with TRBJ2-7; 10 bases are a match to TRBD2. The V segment lost 2 bases and the J segment 0 bases; nucleotides outside the gene matches: 13. The CDR3 extends over 19 amino acids. Germline V gene data show CDR1 as SGHVS and CDR2 as FQNEAQ. CDR3 protein: CASSLFRKAGGKSSYEQYF. The CDR3 nucleotides are TGTGCCAGCAGCTTATTCCGGAAAGCGGGAGGGAAGAGCTCCTACGAGCAGTACTTC. The full variable domain, rest sourced from reference TRBV7-8 and TRBJ2-7, is GAGVSQSPRYKVAKRGQDVALRCDPISGHVSLFWYQQALGQGPEFLTYFQNEAQLDKSGLPSDRFFAERPEGSVSTLKIQRTQQEDSAVYLCASSLFRKAGGKSSYEQYFGPGTRLTVT.

Within the sample, this clone is large (0.1 to 1%). V is TRBV7-9 and J is TRBJ1-1; possible D gene TRBD1, 6 bases. Between the trimmed V and J ends, which lost 5 bases and 0 bases, there was a span of 10 bases. Germline lookup yields CDR1 SEHNR and CDR2 FQNEAQ (reference sequence). The CDR3 totals 14 residues. The CDR3 region is CASSTRGVNTEAFF. CDR3 nucleotide sequence: TGTGCCAGCAGCACCAGGGGAGTGAACACTGAAGCTTTCTTT.

This chain links TRBV14 with TRBJ2-7, with D unresolved. Deletions cut 4 bases from V and 4 bases from J, with 11 bases between. This CDR3 is built from 13 residues. Germline lookup yields CDR1 SGHDN and CDR2 FVKESK. The CDR3 region has the DNA TGTGCCAGCAGCCCCATCGGGTCGTACGAGCAGTACTTC. It is translated as CASSPIGSYEQYF.

The rearrangement links TRBV5-6 to TRBJ2-3; D is possibly TRBD1 or TRBD2 (5 bases each). Trimming took off 2 bases at V and 4 bases at J, with 8 bases between the two ends. CDR1 and CDR2 from the germline V gene are SGHDT and YYEEEE. CDR3 length: 13 residues. The CDR3: CASSLRGADTQYF. CDR3 bases: TGTGCCAGCAGCTTAAGAGGGGCAGATACGCAGTATTTT.

The rearrangement links TRBV4-3 to TRBJ2-2; D remains unclear. The CDR3 is 17 amino acids. The ends were cut back, 0 bases at V and 5 bases at J, with 16 bases in the middle. Per germline, CDR1 LGHNA and CDR2 YSLEER. CDR3 residues: CASSQDRRHRYTGELFF. The CDR3 DNA follows: TGCGCCAGCAGCCAAGATCGACGACACCGTTATACCGGGGAGCTGTTTTTT.

This clone was detected only once. This rearrangement joins TRBV7-2 to TRBJ1-1; D gene unclear. The CDR3 has 16 amino acids. CDR1 is SGHTA and CDR2 is FQGNSA in the germline V gene. Deletions cut 4 bases from V and 6 bases from J, with 21 bases between. The CDR3 here is CASSSLGIIGSAEAFF. The DNA for the CDR3 is TGTGCCAGCAGCTCCTTAGGTATCATAGGATCGGCTGAAGCTTTCTTT. The entire variable domain, with the rest obtained from reference TRBV7-2 and TRBJ1-1, is as follows: GAGVSQSPSNKVTEKGKDVELRCDPISGHTALYWYRQSLGQGLEFLIYFQGNSAPDKSGLPSDRFSAERTGGSVSTLTIQRTQQEDSAVYLCASSSLGIIGSAEAFFGQGTRLTVV.

The rearrangement joins TRBV7-2 to TRBJ2-1, with 10 bases matching TRBD2. CDR1 SGHTA and CDR2 FQGNSA come from the germline V gene. The CDR3 contains 16 residues. V lost 5 bases and J lost 6; bases outside the gene matches: 10. CDR3 sequence: CASSPQGLAGVNEQFF. CDR3 nucleotides: TGTGCCAGCAGCCCCCAAGGTCTAGCGGGAGTCAATGAGCAGTTCTTC.

DNA of the CDR3: TGTGCCAGCGGACCAAGAGCCGGGACAGAGGTTTATGGCTACACCTTC. It specifies CASGPRAGTEVYGYTF. This rearrangement joins TRBV7-2 to TRBJ1-2, with 7 bases fitting TRBD1. J lost 5 bases, V lost 8 bases, and 17 bases had no gene match. The CDR3 has 16 amino acids. The germline gives CDR1 SGHTA, CDR2 FQGNSA.

Only a few counts were recorded for this clone. This sequence joins TRBV6-5 and TRBJ1-1, with D perhaps TRBD1 (5 bases). Trimming removed 2 bases from V and 5 bases from J, with 15 bases in between. Per germline, CDR1 MNHEY and CDR2 SVGAGI. The CDR3 is 15 amino acids. The CDR3 DNA is TGTGCCAGCAGTTACCCCCGCGGGGGGAGGACTGAAGCTTTCTTT. It is translated as CASSYPRGGRTEAFF.

The CDR3, as DNA: TGTGCCAGCAGTCAACAGGGGTCAGGCACCGGGGAGCTGTTTTTT. This codes for CASSQQGSGTGELFF. The rearrangement joins TRBV2 to TRBJ2-2; 7 nucleotides match TRBD1. V dropped 5 bases and J dropped 4; count of bases not matched to a gene: 7. The germline V gene has CDR1 SNHLY and CDR2 FYNNEI. The CDR3 extends over 15 amino acids.

The CDR3 region is CASSSPFIGGPDTQYF. The CDR3 bases are TGTGCCAGCAGCTCGCCTTTTATAGGTGGCCCAGATACGCAGTATTTT. This sequence joins TRBV9 and TRBJ2-3; D gene uncertain. Germline loops: CDR1 SGDLS, CDR2 YYNGEE. The CDR3 has 16 amino acids. Trimming shortened V by 4 bases and J by 4 bases, and 19 bases separated the two germline ends.

CDR3 protein: CATRSGRGSYNEQFF. In nucleotides, the CDR3 is TGTGCCACCAGAAGCGGGAGGGGGTCCTACAATGAGCAGTTCTTC. This chain connects TRBV15 to TRBJ2-1; 10 bases fit TRBD2. The V gene end was trimmed by 6 bases and the J gene end by 1 base; junction bases not matched to a gene: 3. The CDR3 runs 15 residues. Germline V gene data show CDR1 as LNHNV and CDR2 as YYDKDF (reference sequence).

This clone has a handful of counts. J is TRBJ2-2 and V is TRBV19; possibly TRBD2 for D (6 bases). The germline V and J ends were trimmed by 7 bases and 7 bases, with 19 bases remaining between them. This CDR3 has 15 amino acids. Germline V gives CDR1 LNHDA, CDR2 SQIVND (reference sequence). The CDR3 nucleotides are TGTGCCAGTACCGCCGTTGGCGGGGATCTCGGGGAGCTGTTTTTT. Translation: CASTAVGGDLGELFF.

This chain connects TRBV5-5 to TRBJ2-7; D ambiguous. The CDR3 is 14 amino acids. The V gene's germline CDR1 is SGHKS and CDR2 YYEKEE (reference sequence). The V end was cut by 0 bases, the J end by 0 bases, with 7 bases between. DNA for the CDR3: TGTGCCAGCAGCTTGGTGGGTCGCTCCTACGAGCAGTACTTC. As protein: CASSLVGRSYEQYF.

The gene calls are TRBV29-1 and TRBJ2-3; possible D gene TRBD2, 5 bases. Germline loops: CDR1 SQVTM, CDR2 ANQGSEA. The CDR3 extends over 13 amino acids. V was trimmed by 4 bases and J by 0 bases, leaving 8 bases between them. CDR3 in amino acids: CSVAAVSTDTQYF. For the CDR3, the DNA is TGCAGCGTTGCAGCGGTGAGCACAGATACGCAGTATTTT.

The chain employs TRBV5-1 and TRBJ1-2; unclear D gene. This CDR3 region has 14 residues. V shed 0 bases and J shed 8 bases, with 14 bases lying between them. Per germline, CDR1 SGHRS and CDR2 YFSETQ. In DNA form, the CDR3 reads TGCGCCAGCAGCTTGGAGGGCCCCTGGTGGGGCTACACCTTC. Protein: CASSLEGPWWGYTF.

This clone was observed a single time. The chain links TRBV7-9 to TRBJ1-1, with a possible D match to TRBD1 (5 bases). The ends were cut back, 4 bases at V and 1 base at J, with 13 bases in the middle. The germline V gene encodes CDR1 SEHNR and CDR2 FQNEAQ (reference sequence). This CDR3 has 15 residues. This CDR3 reads CASSWGSTKNTEAFF. Written as DNA, the CDR3 is TGTGCCAGCAGCTGGGGCTCGACAAAGAACACTGAAGCTTTCTTT.

V and J are TRBV28 and TRBJ1-3; 8 bases match TRBD1. CDR1 and CDR2 (germline): MDHEN, SYDVKM. CDR3 length: 11 amino acids. Trimming cost V 11 bases and J 8 bases; bases outside gene matches: 5. The chain's CDR3 is CAGQGGYTIYF. CDR3 in DNA: TGTGCCGGACAGGGAGGGTACACCATATATTTT.

V and J are TRBV5-1 and TRBJ1-1, with D perhaps TRBD1 (5 bases). This CDR3 comprises 14 residues. Germline loops: CDR1 SGHRS, CDR2 YFSETQ. Trimming shortened V by 0 bases and J by 3 bases, and 9 bases separated the two germline ends. CDR3 nucleotide sequence: TGCGCCAGCAGCTTGGACCTAGGGGACACTGAAGCTTTCTTT. Amino acids: CASSLDLGDTEAFF. The complete variable domain, with remaining parts taken from reference TRBV5-1 and TRBJ1-1, reads KAGVTQTPRYLIKTRGQQVTLSCSPISGHRSVSWYQQTPGQGLQFLFEYFSETQRNKGNFPGRFSGRQFSNSRSEMNVSTLELGDSALYLCASSLDLGDTEAFFGQGTRLTVV.

The table lists this clone with a few counts. This chain joins TRBV5-1 and TRBJ2-5; D is tentatively TRBD1 or TRBD2 (5 bases each). V gave up 0 bases and J gave up 5 bases, with 17 bases separating them. The CDR3 sequence is 16 residues long. The germline V gene has CDR1 SGHRS and CDR2 YFSETQ. The CDR3 spells CASSLAAGASSETQYF. Here the CDR3 DNA reads TGCGCCAGCAGCTTGGCCGCTGGGGCTAGCTCGGAGACCCAGTACTTC. The whole variable domain, filled in from reference TRBV5-1 and TRBJ2-5, reads KAGVTQTPRYLIKTRGQQVTLSCSPISGHRSVSWYQQTPGQGLQFLFEYFSETQRNKGNFPGRFSGRQFSNSRSEMNVSTLELGDSALYLCASSLAAGASSETQYFGPGTRLLVL.

The chain has TRBV5-8 and TRBJ2-7, with D maybe TRBD1 (6 bases). Germline assignment: CDR1 SGHTS and CDR2 YDEGEE. V shed 4 bases and J shed 6 bases, with 14 bases lying between them. The CDR3 is 13 residues long. This chain's CDR3 is CASSGDILGEQYF. As DNA, the CDR3 is TGTGCCAGCAGCGGGGACATCCTCGGCGAGCAGTACTTC.

V is TRBV29-1 and J is TRBJ2-5; D ambiguous. CDR1 is SQVTM and CDR2 is ANQGSEA in the germline V gene. CDR3 size: 10 residues. V shed 4 bases and J shed 4 bases, with 4 bases lying between them. The DNA of the CDR3 is TGCAGCGTTGGACGAGAGACCCAGTACTTC. It yields the protein CSVGRETQYF.

V is TRBV5-1 and J is TRBJ1-1; D is perhaps TRBD1 (6 bases). The CDR3 is made up of 15 amino acids. V lost 4 bases to trimming and J lost 5 bases, with 18 bases between them. In germline, CDR1 is SGHRS, CDR2 YFSETQ. The CDR3 spells CASSPIAQGTTEAFF. CDR3 nucleotide sequence: TGCGCCAGCAGCCCTATTGCACAGGGTACGACTGAAGCTTTCTTT.

The CDR3 DNA reads as TGTGCCAGCAGTATTCAGTCCGACACTGAAGCTTTCTTT. This translates into CASSIQSDTEAFF. The chain links TRBV11-2 to TRBJ1-1; D is unresolved. Germline CDR1 SGHAT, CDR2 FQNNGV. The CDR3 has 13 residues. Between the trimmed V and J ends, which lost 6 bases and 3 bases, there was a span of 11 bases.

The chain is built from TRBV2 and TRBJ2-2; 11 positions agree with TRBD1. The CDR3 length is 14 residues. Looked up from germline, CDR1 is SNHLY and CDR2 is FYNNEI. V lost 11 bases and J lost 6; bases outside the gene matches: 8. CDR3 sequence reads: CAGTGTGGSGELFF. For the CDR3, the DNA is TGTGCCGGTACCGGGACAGGGGGTTCCGGGGAGCTGTTTTTT.